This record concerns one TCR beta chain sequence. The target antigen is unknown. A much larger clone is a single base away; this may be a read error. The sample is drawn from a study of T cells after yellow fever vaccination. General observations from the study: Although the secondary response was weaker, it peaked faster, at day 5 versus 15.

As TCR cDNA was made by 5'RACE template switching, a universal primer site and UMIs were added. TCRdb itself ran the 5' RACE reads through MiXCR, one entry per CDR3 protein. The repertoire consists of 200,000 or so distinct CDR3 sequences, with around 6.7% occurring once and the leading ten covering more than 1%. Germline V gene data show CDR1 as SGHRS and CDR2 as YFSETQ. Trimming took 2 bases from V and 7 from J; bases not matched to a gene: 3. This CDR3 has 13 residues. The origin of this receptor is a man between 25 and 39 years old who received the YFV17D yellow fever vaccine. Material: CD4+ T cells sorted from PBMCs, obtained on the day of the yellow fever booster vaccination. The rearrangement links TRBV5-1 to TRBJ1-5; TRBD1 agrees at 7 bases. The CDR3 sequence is CASSLGQEQPQHF. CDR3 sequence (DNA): TGCGCCAGCAGCTTAGGACAGGAGCAGCCCCAGCATTTT.